The present TCR beta chain was sequenced within a study of blood T cell repertoires in COVID-19 (dated by TCRdb to the early 2020s). In terms of the full investigation: Samples covering the acute and convalescent phases of COVID-19 were provided by collaborators in the United States, Italy and Spain. Where available, HLA class I and class II types were obtained from metadata supplied by the sample provider rather than from assay-based typing. Samples came from the ongoing ImmuneRACE study (first 160 participants) plus 1,254 subjects from 6 global collaborators. A de-identified subject ID, COVID-19 status, age in years and sex were almost always included in the sample metadata. Subjects who had been exposed to COVID-19, were actively infected with it, or had recovered from it provided the deeply sampled blood TCRbeta repertoires that made up the dataset. The material from the prospective study consisted of cDNA or gDNA derived from T cells, B-cell-depleted T cells, or PBMCs. The repertoires were released in a freely available public database intended as a resource for research on the immune response to SARS-CoV-2. Here is what the overall study found, with its caveats: Clinical and demographic metadata were provided uncurated, with the amount varying by source and participant.

The CDR3, from cysteine to phenylalanine, totals 14 residues. The CDR3 DNA has 42 bases and is translated from base 1. V and J lose 0 bases and 4 bases, and a span of 7 bases separates them. For CDR1 and CDR2, the germline V gene lists LGHNA and YSLEER. Each collaborating institution followed its own protocols to collect whole blood in K2EDTA tubes. For TCRbeta analysis, collaborators shipped samples in one of three forms: frozen whole blood, isolated PBMCs, or DNA extracted from either of those sample types. Comment on this clone: Its antigen remains unidentified. The sample holds no much larger clone one base away, and base qualities are not on file.

TCRbeta CDR3 regions were amplified from genomic DNA using the immunoSEQ Assay, a bias-controlled multiplex PCR. On the authors' methods: The number of nucleated cells in each sample was estimated by amplification of reference gene primers within the assay. To quantify the absolute abundance of each unique TCRbeta CDR3 rearrangement, sequence reads were collapsed and filtered. For each sample, productive Simpson clonality was calculated by taking the square root of Simpson's diversity index across productive rearrangements. TCRdb holds this immuneACCESS table with in-frame rearrangements only. Some clones are missing; in checked studies, unresolved V genes explain under half, and the rest has no known cause. V and J calls plus clone size are reproduced from that table; the DNA served to infer D and trimming. Within this sample are roughly 150,000 clones, with roughly 72% of them counted one time only. In total, the top ten clones hold roughly 3.5% of the sample.

The rearrangement combines TRBV4-3 with TRBJ1-5, and TRBD1 may be the D gene, going by 6 matching bases. Source material: peripheral blood. The receptor was derived from a woman older than 75 with acute or convalescent COVID-19. The CDR3 region has the sequence CASSQDRGNQPQHF. Read as DNA, the sequence is TGCGCCAGCAGCCAAGATAGGGGGAATCAGCCCCAGCATTTT.